Shown below are 10 T cell receptor beta chains from a single sample sequenced in a study of blood T cells in healthy people across ages. A J-beta primer mix and a sample-barcoded 5' primer were used in a second PCR of roughly 7 to 12 cycles. TCRdb re-called the 5' RACE reads through MiXCR, storing one row per CDR3 protein. Altogether 380,000 or so distinct CDR3 sequences are present, over 45% being singletons, with the ten largest covering 50% to 65%. The sequencing sample was made of blood. The receptors here all came from a man aged 55 to 69 in good health.

The genes are TRBV12-3 or TRBV12-4 and TRBJ2-5; 7 bases line up with TRBD1. The J call may be faulty, since TRBJ2-7 better matches the DNA end. The CDR3 runs to 14 residues. The DNA for the CDR3 is TGTGCCAGCAGTTTTGCAGGGGGTATAAACGAGCAGTACTTC. It specifies CASSFAGGINEQYF.

The table lists this clonotype with a count of one. The rearrangement links TRBV2 to TRBJ1-2; 11 nucleotides line up with TRBD1. V shed 8 bases, J shed 1 base, and the junction held 3 bases outside the gene matches. The CDR3 has 14 residues. CDR1 is SNHLY, CDR2 FYNNEI, per germline. CDR3 in amino acids: CASGQGASNYGYTF. The CDR3 region has the DNA TGTGCCAGCGGACAGGGGGCGAGTAACTATGGCTACACCTTC.

The chain recombines TRBV7-3 with TRBJ1-6; no clear D. V dropped 4 bases and J dropped 6 bases, with 7 bases sitting between them. Germline CDR1 SGHTA, CDR2 FQGTGA. The CDR3 has 13 residues. In DNA form, the CDR3 reads TGTGCCAGCAGCTCCAATTTTAATTCACCCCTCCACTTT. Translated, it gives CASSSNFNSPLHF.

The chain links TRBV7-2 to TRBJ2-1; 7 bases are shared with TRBD2. The CDR3 is 16 residues long. Germline V gene data show CDR1 as SGHTA and CDR2 as FQGNSA. V was clipped by 6 bases and J by 0 bases; unmatched bases: 8. DNA of the CDR3: TGTGCCAGCAGGAGGAGCGGGGCCAGCTCCTACAATGAGCAGTTCTTC. Its translation is CASRRSGASSYNEQFF. Looking up the rest from reference TRBV7-2 and TRBJ2-1 gives the full variable domain: GAGVSQSPSNKVTEKGKDVELRCDPISGHTALYWYRQSLGQGLEFLIYFQGNSAPDKSGLPSDRFSAERTGGSVSTLTIQRTQQEDSAVYLCASRRSGASSYNEQFFGPGTRLTVL.

This clonotype was detected many times. The V call is TRBV29-1, the J call TRBJ2-6; D is possibly TRBD2 (6 bases). Germline V gives CDR1 SQVTM, CDR2 ANQGSEA. CDR3 length: 17 amino acids. Trimming stripped 1 base from V and 3 bases from J, with 16 bases between. DNA for the CDR3: TGCAGCGTTGAAGGGGGAAAGCGGGTCCTTGGGGCCAACGTCCTGACTTTC. Translation: CSVEGGKRVLGANVLTF.

The CDR3 reads CASSPRIISNYGYTF. In DNA, the CDR3 is TGTGCCAGCAGCCCAAGGATCATCTCTAACTATGGCTACACCTTC. The chain couples TRBV11-2 to TRBJ1-2, with unresolved D. The germline V gene has CDR1 SGHAT and CDR2 FQNNGV. CDR3 length equals 15 residues. V lost 5 bases, J lost 0 bases, and 13 bases lay in between.

The chain links TRBV3-1 to TRBJ2-7; the match to TRBD1 covers 8 bases. V was pared by 6 bases and J by 4 bases, with 11 bases of the junction left unmatched. This CDR3 has 15 residues. CDR1 and CDR2 from the germline V gene are LGHDT and YNNKEL (reference sequence). The CDR3 DNA reads TGTGCCAGCAGATCAAACGGACAGGGAAGGTACGAGCAGTACTTC. Protein: CASRSNGQGRYEQYF.

This sequence joins TRBV5-1 and TRBJ2-5; 11 nucleotides agree with TRBD2. The V and J ends lost 1 base and 4 bases, in that order; junction bases with no gene match: 3. The CDR3 runs 15 residues. Germline assignment: CDR1 SGHRS and CDR2 YFSETQ. For the CDR3, the DNA is TGCGCCAGCAGCTTGACTAGCGGGAGAGGAGAGACCCAGTACTTC. This sequence encodes CASSLTSGRGETQYF.

The chain uses TRBV24-1 and TRBJ2-1; TRBD2 agrees at 14 bases. CDR3 length: 16 amino acids. Looked up from germline, CDR1 is KGHDR and CDR2 is SFDVKD. V trimming: 4 bases; J trimming: 8 bases; junction bases outside the gene matches: 6. The CDR3: CATSDRTSGGSDEQFF. The CDR3 nucleotides are TGTGCCACCAGTGACCGGACTAGCGGGGGGTCGGATGAGCAGTTCTTC.

On this clonotype: At one end the junction does not follow the germline gene, possibly because of a read error. The genes are TRBV5-4 and TRBJ1-1; possible D gene TRBD1, 6 bases. This CDR3 is built from 14 residues. The germline gives CDR1 SGHNT, CDR2 YYREEE (reference sequence). The DNA of the CDR3 is TGTGCCAGCAGCTTAGGACAGCTGAACACTGGAGCTTTCTTT. The encoded protein is CASSLGQLNTGAFF.